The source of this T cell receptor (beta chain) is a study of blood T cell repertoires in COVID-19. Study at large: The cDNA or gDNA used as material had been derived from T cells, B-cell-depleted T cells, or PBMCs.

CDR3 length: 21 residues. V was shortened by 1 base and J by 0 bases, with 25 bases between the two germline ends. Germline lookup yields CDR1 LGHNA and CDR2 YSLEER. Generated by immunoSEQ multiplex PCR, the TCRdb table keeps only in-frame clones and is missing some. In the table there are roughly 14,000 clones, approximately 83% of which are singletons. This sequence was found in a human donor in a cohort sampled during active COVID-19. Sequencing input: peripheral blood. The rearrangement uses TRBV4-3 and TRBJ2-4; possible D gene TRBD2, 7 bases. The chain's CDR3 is CASSQGGGAIFRDLAKNIQYF. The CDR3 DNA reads TGCGCCAGCAGCCAAGGTGGGGGGGCCATTTTTCGGGATCTAGCCAAAAACATTCAGTACTTC.